These T cell receptor beta chains were read from a single sample in a study of glioma-infiltrating T cells. TCRdb re-analysed the multiplex PCR reads in MiXCR, keeping a single row per CDR3 protein. The table shows around 140,000 distinct CDR3 sequences, with roughly two fifths occurring only once. The sequencing input was glioma tissue, nonneoplastic brain tissue, or PBMCs (not recorded which). The receptor source for this set is a human donor with low-grade glioma or glioblastoma, undergoing nonglioma brain surgery, or in good health (not recorded which). CDR3s include the opening cysteine and the closing phenylalanine or tryptophan. A D gene is named only where the DNA matches it firmly. Clone sizes are given selectively: once, few, many, or a class where the clone is expanded.

>once|TRBD2|TRBV12-3/TRBV12-4|TRBJ2-1
CASSLTSGGSYNEQFF
TGTGCCAGCAGCCTGACTAGCGGGGGCTCCTACAATGAGCAGTTCTTC
>.|.|TRBV18|TRBJ2-7
CASSRSDSSYEQYF
TGTGCCAGCTCACGATCGGACAGCTCCTACGAGCAGTACTTC
>.|.|TRBV7-3|TRBJ1-1
CASSLVGGMNTEAFF
TGTGCCAGCAGCTTAGTCGGGGGAATGAACACTGAAGCTTTCTTT
>.|TRBD1|TRBV4-1|TRBJ1-3
CASSSGTGVGNTIYF
TGCGCCAGCAGCTCCGGGACAGGGGTTGGAAACACCATATATTTT
>few|TRBD2|TRBV20-1|TRBJ2-7
CSARAAGVQYEQYF
TGCAGTGCTAGAGCTGCGGGAGTCCAATACGAGCAGTACTTC
>.|TRBD1|TRBV11-2|TRBJ1-3
CASSSLRDRGNTIYF
TGTGCCAGCAGTTCTCTCCGGGACAGGGGAAACACCATATATTTT
>.|TRBD1|TRBV15|TRBJ1-1
CATSTSQGVAEAFF
TGTGCCACCAGCACCTCACAGGGGGTCGCTGAAGCTTTCTTT
>few|TRBD2|TRBV10-3|TRBJ2-3
CAISESTSGGTDTQYF
TGTGCCATCAGTGAGTCTACTAGCGGGGGCACAGATACGCAGTATTTT
>once|.|TRBV5-5|TRBJ2-5
CASSPRGRQETQYF
TGTGCCAGCAGCCCCCGGGGGAGGCAAGAGACCCAGTACTTC
>.|TRBD2|TRBV3-1|TRBJ2-7
CASSQGLAGVDEQYF
TGTGCCAGCAGCCAAGGACTAGCGGGAGTTGATGAGCAGTACTTC
>.|.|TRBV6-2/TRBV6-3|TRBJ1-2
CASRTDRNYGYTF
TGTGCCAGCAGAACCGACAGGAACTATGGCTACACCTTC
>few|.|TRBV10-1|TRBJ2-5
CASSSGGHQETQYF
TGCGCCAGCAGTTCAGGGGGGCATCAAGAGACCCAGTACTTC